Sequencing of this T cell receptor (beta chain) was carried out in a study of T cell repertoires in cytomegalovirus infection. Study context: Used in the study were CMV epitopes, some recently identified and HLA-C-restricted, others well-studied and HLA-B-restricted. Indicated by public TCR beta signatures were CMV infection and matching HLA type.

TCRdb ran MiXCR on the reads and lists one entry per CDR3 protein. The data show roughly 990,000 distinct CDR3 sequences, more than 25% seen once. The CDR3 spans 11 residues. The V and J ends lost 6 bases and 7 bases respectively, with 7 bases between them. Germline V gives CDR1 SGHRS, CDR2 YFSETQ. As concerns this clonotype: The antigen remains unidentified.

This TCR derives from a human donor in good health (CMV status not recorded). Some clones in this sample may be carry-over from other donors' samples. This rearrangement joins TRBV5-1 to TRBJ2-2; no clear D gene. The source material was cultured CD8+ T cells from PBMCs, sampled from culture after CMV antigen stimulation. The CDR3 region is CASTYDGELFF. DNA for the CDR3: TGCGCCAGCACTTATGACGGGGAGCTGTTTTTT.